Listed below are T cell receptor beta chains from one sample, sequenced in a study of blood T cell repertoires in COVID-19. Sequencing used immunoSEQ multiplex PCR; TCRdb keeps in-frame clones, though not all of them. Of about 400,000 clones in the sample, 88% are singletons; the top ten hold approximately 2.1%. Sequencing input: PBMCs or T cells enriched from blood (not recorded which). Source of these receptors: a woman in her forties with acute COVID-19. The CDR3 runs from the conserved cysteine through the conserved F or W. A D gene is named only where the DNA matches it firmly. For some rows the clone size is stated as once, few or many, or as a class when expanded; others skip it.

J gene: TRBJ2-1
clone size: -
D gene: TRBD2
V gene: TRBV18
CDR3 protein: CASSRTSLDEQFF
CDR3 DNA: TGTGCCAGCTCAAGGACTAGCTTAGATGAGCAGTTCTTC

J gene: TRBJ1-4
clone size: -
D gene: TRBD1
V gene: TRBV30
CDR3 protein: CAWAGQEVGLNEKLFF
CDR3 DNA: TGTGCCTGGGCCGGACAGGAGGTGGGATTAAATGAAAAACTGTTTTTT

J gene: TRBJ2-7
clone size: -
D gene: -
V gene: TRBV21-1
CDR3 protein: CARGRGQGINEQYF
CDR3 DNA: TGTGCCAGAGGGCGGGGACAGGGTATAAACGAGCAGTACTTC

J gene: TRBJ1-4
clone size: -
D gene: -
V gene: TRBV24-1
CDR3 protein: CATNSGDNEKLFF
CDR3 DNA: TGTGCCACTAATTCGGGGGACAATGAAAAACTGTTTTTT

J gene: TRBJ2-3
clone size: -
D gene: TRBD1
V gene: TRBV7-9
CDR3 protein: CASSLGGLYRGDTQYF
CDR3 DNA: TGTGCCAGCAGCTTAGGGGGACTCTACAGGGGGGATACGCAGTATTTT

J gene: TRBJ2-7
clone size: -
D gene: TRBD1
V gene: TRBV14
CDR3 protein: CASSQDDLQGLGEQYF
CDR3 DNA: TGTGCCAGCAGCCAAGACGACTTACAGGGGTTGGGGGAGCAGTACTTC

J gene: TRBJ2-1
clone size: -
D gene: TRBD2
V gene: TRBV24-1
CDR3 protein: CATSGGGSYNEQFF
CDR3 DNA: TGTGCCACCAGTGGCGGGGGTTCCTACAATGAGCAGTTCTTC

J gene: TRBJ1-6
clone size: -
D gene: -
V gene: TRBV6-6
CDR3 protein: CASTENQSPLHF
CDR3 DNA: TGTGCCAGTACAGAGAATCAGTCACCCCTCCACTTT

J gene: TRBJ1-2
clone size: -
D gene: -
V gene: TRBV2
CDR3 protein: CASSVSDRGYTF
CDR3 DNA: TGTGCCAGCAGTGTATCCGATCGGGGCTACACCTTC

J gene: TRBJ1-1
clone size: -
D gene: TRBD1
V gene: TRBV19
CDR3 protein: CASTPDRGHTEAFF
CDR3 DNA: TGTGCCAGTACCCCGGACAGGGGACACACTGAAGCTTTCTTT

J gene: TRBJ1-4
clone size: -
D gene: -
V gene: TRBV5-1
CDR3 protein: CASSLAQGGLNEKLFF
CDR3 DNA: TGCGCCAGCAGCTTGGCTCAAGGGGGTCTTAATGAAAAACTGTTTTTT

J gene: TRBJ1-1
clone size: -
D gene: -
V gene: TRBV30
CDR3 protein: CAWSVGAVGTEAFF
CDR3 DNA: TGTGCCTGGAGTGTTGGGGCGGTGGGCACTGAAGCTTTCTTT

J gene: TRBJ1-2
clone size: -
D gene: TRBD1
V gene: TRBV2
CDR3 protein: CASSEGTFRGPADYTF
CDR3 DNA: TGTGCCAGCAGTGAAGGGACCTTCAGGGGGCCGGCTGACTACACCTTC

J gene: TRBJ1-5
clone size: -
D gene: -
V gene: TRBV6-1
CDR3 protein: CASSEYGPGLYQPQHF
CDR3 DNA: TGTGCCAGCAGTGAATATGGCCCAGGGTTGTATCAGCCCCAGCATTTT

J gene: TRBJ2-7
clone size: -
D gene: TRBD1
V gene: TRBV15
CDR3 protein: CATSRGQGSTYEQYF
CDR3 DNA: TGTGCCACCAGCAGAGGACAGGGGTCGACCTACGAGCAGTACTTC

J gene: TRBJ1-4
clone size: -
D gene: -
V gene: TRBV19
CDR3 protein: CASSSRSTNEKLFF
CDR3 DNA: TGTGCCAGTAGTTCCAGGTCAACTAATGAAAAACTGTTTTTT

J gene: TRBJ2-2
clone size: -
D gene: TRBD2
V gene: TRBV7-2
CDR3 protein: CASSLAAGANTGELFF
CDR3 DNA: TGTGCCAGCAGCTTAGCCGCGGGGGCGAACACCGGGGAGCTGTTTTTT

J gene: TRBJ1-1
clone size: -
D gene: TRBD1
V gene: TRBV10-1
CDR3 protein: CASSDYRGLNTEAFF
CDR3 DNA: TGCGCCAGCAGTGATTACAGGGGGCTGAACACTGAAGCTTTCTTT

J gene: TRBJ1-2
clone size: -
D gene: -
V gene: TRBV3-1/TRBV3-2
CDR3 protein: CASSQTNNNYGYTF
CDR3 DNA: TGTGCCAGCAGCCAAACCAACAATAACTATGGCTACACCTTC

J gene: TRBJ1-1
clone size: -
D gene: -
V gene: TRBV29-1
CDR3 protein: CSVGAPRGGNTEAFF
CDR3 DNA: TGCAGCGTCGGAGCCCCAAGAGGAGGGAACACTGAAGCTTTCTTT

J gene: TRBJ1-4
clone size: -
D gene: TRBD1
V gene: TRBV7-9
CDR3 protein: CASSPWDRGQEKLFF
CDR3 DNA: TGTGCCAGCAGCCCGTGGGACAGGGGGCAGGAAAAACTGTTTTTT

J gene: TRBJ2-5
clone size: -
D gene: -
V gene: TRBV28
CDR3 protein: CASRKYTTGTQYF
CDR3 DNA: TGTGCCAGCAGGAAGTACACTACGGGGACCCAGTACTTC

J gene: TRBJ1-3
clone size: -
D gene: -
V gene: TRBV6-5
CDR3 protein: CASRQGPSGNTIYF
CDR3 DNA: TGTGCCAGCAGACAGGGCCCCTCTGGAAACACCATATATTTT

J gene: TRBJ2-1
clone size: -
D gene: TRBD1
V gene: TRBV6-5
CDR3 protein: CASKGQPNNEQFF
CDR3 DNA: TGTGCCAGCAAGGGACAGCCAAACAATGAGCAGTTCTTC

J gene: TRBJ1-2
clone size: once
D gene: -
V gene: TRBV7-2
CDR3 protein: CASSVDRINYGYTF
CDR3 DNA: TGTGCCAGCAGCGTAGACAGAATAAACTATGGCTACACCTTC

J gene: TRBJ2-1
clone size: once
D gene: TRBD2
V gene: TRBV7-9
CDR3 protein: CASSWTSGGIGEQFF
CDR3 DNA: TGTGCCAGCAGTTGGACTAGCGGGGGAATAGGTGAGCAGTTCTTC

J gene: TRBJ2-4
clone size: -
D gene: -
V gene: TRBV5-1
CDR3 protein: CASSLRPGEDRIQYF
CDR3 DNA: TGCGCCAGCAGCTTGAGACCGGGGGAGGATCGCATTCAGTACTTC

J gene: TRBJ2-1
clone size: -
D gene: -
V gene: TRBV4-1
CDR3 protein: CASSHYRRNEQFF
CDR3 DNA: TGCGCCAGCAGCCATTATCGGAGGAATGAGCAGTTCTTC

J gene: TRBJ2-2
clone size: -
D gene: -
V gene: TRBV6-1
CDR3 protein: CASSVDRPSNTGELFF
CDR3 DNA: TGTGCCAGCAGTGTCGACAGACCCTCGAACACCGGGGAGCTGTTTTTT

J gene: TRBJ2-7
clone size: -
D gene: -
V gene: TRBV4-1
CDR3 protein: CASKPDGSEGFYEQYF
CDR3 DNA: TGCGCCAGCAAGCCCGACGGGTCGGAGGGTTTCTACGAGCAGTACTTC

J gene: TRBJ1-2
clone size: -
D gene: -
V gene: TRBV10-1
CDR3 protein: CASSGRGGANYGYTF
CDR3 DNA: TGCGCCAGCAGTGGTAGAGGGGGTGCTAACTATGGCTACACCTTC

J gene: TRBJ1-4
clone size: -
D gene: -
V gene: TRBV30
CDR3 protein: CAWTPGREQLNEKLFF
CDR3 DNA: TGTGCCTGGACCCCAGGGAGGGAACAACTTAATGAAAAACTGTTTTTT

J gene: TRBJ1-2
clone size: -
D gene: TRBD1
V gene: TRBV3-1/TRBV3-2
CDR3 protein: CASSLMDRGGYTF
CDR3 DNA: TGTGCCAGCAGCCTTATGGACAGGGGTGGCTACACCTTC

J gene: TRBJ1-1
clone size: -
D gene: -
V gene: TRBV4-1
CDR3 protein: CASSQEEGAGTEAFF
CDR3 DNA: TGCGCCAGCAGCCAAGAGGAGGGCGCGGGCACTGAAGCTTTCTTT

J gene: TRBJ1-2
clone size: once
D gene: -
V gene: TRBV28
CDR3 protein: CASSLFYRGTKNFNYGYTF
CDR3 DNA: TGTGCCAGCAGTTTATTCTATAGGGGGACAAAAAACTTCAACTATGGCTACACCTTC

J gene: TRBJ2-3
clone size: -
D gene: -
V gene: TRBV9
CDR3 protein: CASSAVPLDTQYF
CDR3 DNA: TGTGCCAGCAGCGCTGTTCCTTTGGATACGCAGTATTTT

J gene: TRBJ2-6
clone size: -
D gene: -
V gene: TRBV27
CDR3 protein: CASSTPGAGANVLTF
CDR3 DNA: TGTGCCAGCAGTACCCCAGGGGCTGGGGCCAACGTCCTGACTTTC

J gene: TRBJ2-7
clone size: -
D gene: -
V gene: TRBV5-4
CDR3 protein: CASSSQGWEEQYF
CDR3 DNA: TGTGCCAGCAGCTCCCAGGGTTGGGAAGAGCAGTACTTC

J gene: TRBJ1-5
clone size: few
D gene: -
V gene: TRBV18
CDR3 protein: CASTEQGQPQHF
CDR3 DNA: TGTGCCAGCACAGAACAGGGTCAGCCCCAGCATTTT

J gene: TRBJ1-3
clone size: -
D gene: -
V gene: TRBV12-3/TRBV12-4
CDR3 protein: CASSFPPPDTIYF
CDR3 DNA: TGTGCCAGCAGTTTCCCACCGCCGGACACCATATATTTT

J gene: TRBJ2-7
clone size: -
D gene: TRBD2
V gene: TRBV6-5
CDR3 protein: CASSRLAALSYEQYF
CDR3 DNA: TGTGCCAGCAGCCGGCTAGCGGCCTTATCCTACGAGCAGTACTTC

J gene: TRBJ1-2
clone size: once
D gene: -
V gene: TRBV11-2
CDR3 protein: CASSPILYYGYTF
CDR3 DNA: TGTGCCAGCAGCCCAATTCTATACTATGGCTACACCTTC

J gene: TRBJ1-5
clone size: -
D gene: -
V gene: TRBV10-3
CDR3 protein: CAISESMREPPQPQHF
CDR3 DNA: TGTGCCATCAGTGAGTCAATGCGGGAGCCCCCTCAGCCCCAGCATTTT

J gene: TRBJ1-1
clone size: -
D gene: -
V gene: TRBV7-2
CDR3 protein: CASSLEARMNTEAFF
CDR3 DNA: TGTGCCAGCAGCTTAGAAGCGAGAATGAACACTGAAGCTTTCTTT

J gene: TRBJ2-1
clone size: -
D gene: TRBD2
V gene: TRBV4-2
CDR3 protein: CASSHEAGERTNEQFF
CDR3 DNA: TGTGCCAGCAGCCACGAAGCGGGGGAGCGAACCAATGAGCAGTTCTTC

J gene: TRBJ2-7
clone size: -
D gene: TRBD1
V gene: TRBV5-1
CDR3 protein: CASSWLTGTGVSEQYF
CDR3 DNA: TGCGCCAGCAGCTGGTTGACCGGGACAGGGGTTAGCGAGCAGTACTTC

J gene: TRBJ1-2
clone size: -
D gene: -
V gene: TRBV19
CDR3 protein: CASSPGFPSYGYTF
CDR3 DNA: TGTGCCAGTAGCCCGGGTTTCCCCTCCTATGGCTACACCTTC

J gene: TRBJ2-7
clone size: -
D gene: TRBD2
V gene: TRBV29-1
CDR3 protein: CSVGLAGVSYEQYF
CDR3 DNA: TGCAGCGTCGGACTAGCGGGGGTTTCCTACGAGCAGTACTTC

J gene: TRBJ1-1
clone size: -
D gene: TRBD1
V gene: TRBV30
CDR3 protein: CAWTGGYTEAFF
CDR3 DNA: TGTGCCTGGACAGGGGGCTACACTGAAGCTTTCTTT

J gene: TRBJ1-6
clone size: once
D gene: -
V gene: TRBV18
CDR3 protein: CASSPHSGGNSPLHF
CDR3 DNA: TGTGCCAGCTCACCACATTCAGGTGGTAATTCACCCCTCCACTTT

J gene: TRBJ1-2
clone size: -
D gene: TRBD1
V gene: TRBV6-1
CDR3 protein: CASRESRQGVWYGYTF
CDR3 DNA: TGTGCCAGCAGAGAATCAAGACAGGGAGTTTGGTATGGCTACACCTTC

J gene: TRBJ1-3
clone size: -
D gene: -
V gene: TRBV7-9
CDR3 protein: CASSLVRGGSGNTIYF
CDR3 DNA: TGTGCCAGCAGCTTGGTCCGGGGGGGATCTGGAAACACCATATATTTT

J gene: TRBJ2-5
clone size: -
D gene: TRBD2
V gene: TRBV27
CDR3 protein: CASSAERGGETQYF
CDR3 DNA: TGTGCCAGCAGCGCCGAGCGGGGGGGAGAGACCCAGTACTTC